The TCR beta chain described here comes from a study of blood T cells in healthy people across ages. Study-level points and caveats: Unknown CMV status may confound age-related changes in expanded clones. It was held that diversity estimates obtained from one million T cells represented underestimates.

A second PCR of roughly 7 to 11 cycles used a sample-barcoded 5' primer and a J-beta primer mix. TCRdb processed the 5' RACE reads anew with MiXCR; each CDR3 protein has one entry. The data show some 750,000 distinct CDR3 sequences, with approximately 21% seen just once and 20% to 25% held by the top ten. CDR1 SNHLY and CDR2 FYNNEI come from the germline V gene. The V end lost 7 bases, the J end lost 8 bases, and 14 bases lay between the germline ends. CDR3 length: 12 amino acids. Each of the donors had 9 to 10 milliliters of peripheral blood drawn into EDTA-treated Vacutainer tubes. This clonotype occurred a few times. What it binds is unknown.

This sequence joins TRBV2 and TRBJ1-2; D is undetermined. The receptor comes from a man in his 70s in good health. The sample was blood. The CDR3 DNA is TGTGCCAGCACAGAAGGGCCGGGGGGCTACACCTTC. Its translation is CASTEGPGGYTF.